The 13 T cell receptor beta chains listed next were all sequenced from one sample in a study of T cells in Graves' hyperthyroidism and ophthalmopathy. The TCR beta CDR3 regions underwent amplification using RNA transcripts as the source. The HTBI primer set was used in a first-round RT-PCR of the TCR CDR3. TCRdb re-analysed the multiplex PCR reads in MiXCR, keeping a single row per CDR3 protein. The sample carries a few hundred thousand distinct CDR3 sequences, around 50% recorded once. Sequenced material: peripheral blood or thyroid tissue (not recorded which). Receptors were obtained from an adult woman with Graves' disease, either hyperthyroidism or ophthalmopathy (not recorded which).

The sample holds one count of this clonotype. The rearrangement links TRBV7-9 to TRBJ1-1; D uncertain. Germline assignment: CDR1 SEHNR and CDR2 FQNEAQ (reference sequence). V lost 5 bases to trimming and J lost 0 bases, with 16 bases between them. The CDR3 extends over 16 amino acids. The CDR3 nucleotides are TGTGCCAGCAGCCAAGCCAAGGGTAGCTTGAACACTGAAGCTTTCTTT. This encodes CASSQAKGSLNTEAFF. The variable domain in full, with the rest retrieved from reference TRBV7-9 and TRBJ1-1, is DTGVSQNPRHKITKRGQNVTFRCDPISEHNRLYWYRQTLGQGPEFLTYFQNEAQLEKSRLLSDRFSAERPKGSFSTLEIQRTEQGDSAMYLCASSQAKGSLNTEAFFGQGTRLTVV.

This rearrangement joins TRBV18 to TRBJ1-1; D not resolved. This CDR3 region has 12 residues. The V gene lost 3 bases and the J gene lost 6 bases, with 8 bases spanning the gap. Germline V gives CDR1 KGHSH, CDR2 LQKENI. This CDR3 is CASSPLSPEAFF. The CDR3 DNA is TGTGCCAGCTCACCTCTTAGCCCTGAAGCTTTCTTT.

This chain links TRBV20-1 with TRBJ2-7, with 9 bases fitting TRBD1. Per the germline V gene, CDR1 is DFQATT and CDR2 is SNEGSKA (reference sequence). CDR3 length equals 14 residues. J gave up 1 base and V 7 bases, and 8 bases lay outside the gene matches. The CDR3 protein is CSGEGGTGSYEQYF. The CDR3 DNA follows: TGCAGTGGAGAAGGTGGGACAGGGTCCTACGAGCAGTACTTC.

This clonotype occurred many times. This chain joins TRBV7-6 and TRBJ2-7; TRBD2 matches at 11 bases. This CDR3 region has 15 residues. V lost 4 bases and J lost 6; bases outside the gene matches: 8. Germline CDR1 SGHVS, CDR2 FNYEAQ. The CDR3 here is CASSWTSGLRSEQYF. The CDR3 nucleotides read TGTGCCAGCAGCTGGACTAGCGGGCTAAGGAGCGAGCAGTACTTC.

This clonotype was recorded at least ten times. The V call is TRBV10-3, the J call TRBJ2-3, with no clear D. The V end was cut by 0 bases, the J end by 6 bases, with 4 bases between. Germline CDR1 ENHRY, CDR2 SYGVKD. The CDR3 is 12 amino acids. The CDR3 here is CAISESADTQYF. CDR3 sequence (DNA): TGTGCCATCAGTGAGTCTGCGGATACGCAGTATTTT.

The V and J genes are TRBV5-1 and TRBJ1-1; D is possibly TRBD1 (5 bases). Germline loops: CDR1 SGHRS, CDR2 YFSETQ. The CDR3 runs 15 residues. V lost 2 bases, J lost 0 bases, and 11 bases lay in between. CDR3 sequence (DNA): TGCGCCAGCAGCTTTGCAGGGACCATGAACACTGAAGCTTTCTTT. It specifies CASSFAGTMNTEAFF.

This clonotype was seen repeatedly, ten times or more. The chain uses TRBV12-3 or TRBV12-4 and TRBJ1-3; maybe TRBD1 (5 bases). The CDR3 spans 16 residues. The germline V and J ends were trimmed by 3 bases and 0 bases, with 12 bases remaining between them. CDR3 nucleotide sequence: TGTGCCAGCAGTTTGAGAGGGGTCAGCTCTGGAAACACCATATATTTT. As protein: CASSLRGVSSGNTIYF.

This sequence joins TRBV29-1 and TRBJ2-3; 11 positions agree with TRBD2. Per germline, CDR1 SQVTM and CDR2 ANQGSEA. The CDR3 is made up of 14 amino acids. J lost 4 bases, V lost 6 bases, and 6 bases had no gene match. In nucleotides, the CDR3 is TGCAGCGTAATACTAGCGGGAGTTCCAGATACGCAGTATTTT. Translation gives CSVILAGVPDTQYF.

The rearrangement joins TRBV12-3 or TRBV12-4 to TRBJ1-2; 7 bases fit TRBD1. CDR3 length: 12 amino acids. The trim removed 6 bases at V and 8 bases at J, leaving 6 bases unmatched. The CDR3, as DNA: TGTGCCAGCAGGAAGTGGGGACAGGGCTACACCTTC. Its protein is CASRKWGQGYTF.

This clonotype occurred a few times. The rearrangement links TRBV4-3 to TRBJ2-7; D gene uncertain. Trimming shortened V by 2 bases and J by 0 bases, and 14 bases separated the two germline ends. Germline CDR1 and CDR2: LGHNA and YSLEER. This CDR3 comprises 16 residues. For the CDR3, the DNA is TGCGCCAGCAGCCAATTGTTGTCGGGCAACTCCTACGAGCAGTACTTC. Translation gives CASSQLLSGNSYEQYF.

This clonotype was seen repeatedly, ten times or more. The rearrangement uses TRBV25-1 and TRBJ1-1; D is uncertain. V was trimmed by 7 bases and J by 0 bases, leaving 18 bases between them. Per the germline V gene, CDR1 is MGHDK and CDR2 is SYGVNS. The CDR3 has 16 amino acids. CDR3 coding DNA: TGTGCCAGCATAGGGTTGGCAGTGGGTATGAACACTGAAGCTTTCTTT. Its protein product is CASIGLAVGMNTEAFF.

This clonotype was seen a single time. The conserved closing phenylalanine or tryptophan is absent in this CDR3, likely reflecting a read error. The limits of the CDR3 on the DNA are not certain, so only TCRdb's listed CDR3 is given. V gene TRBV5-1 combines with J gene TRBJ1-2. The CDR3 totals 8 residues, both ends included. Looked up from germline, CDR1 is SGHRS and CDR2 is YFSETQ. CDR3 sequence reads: CASSLVER.

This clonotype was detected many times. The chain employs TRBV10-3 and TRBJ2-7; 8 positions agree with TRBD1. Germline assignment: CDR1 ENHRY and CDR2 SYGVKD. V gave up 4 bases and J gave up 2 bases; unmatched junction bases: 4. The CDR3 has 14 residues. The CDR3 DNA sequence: TGTGCCATCAGTGGGTCGACAGGGGCCTACGAGCAGTACTTC. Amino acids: CAISGSTGAYEQYF.